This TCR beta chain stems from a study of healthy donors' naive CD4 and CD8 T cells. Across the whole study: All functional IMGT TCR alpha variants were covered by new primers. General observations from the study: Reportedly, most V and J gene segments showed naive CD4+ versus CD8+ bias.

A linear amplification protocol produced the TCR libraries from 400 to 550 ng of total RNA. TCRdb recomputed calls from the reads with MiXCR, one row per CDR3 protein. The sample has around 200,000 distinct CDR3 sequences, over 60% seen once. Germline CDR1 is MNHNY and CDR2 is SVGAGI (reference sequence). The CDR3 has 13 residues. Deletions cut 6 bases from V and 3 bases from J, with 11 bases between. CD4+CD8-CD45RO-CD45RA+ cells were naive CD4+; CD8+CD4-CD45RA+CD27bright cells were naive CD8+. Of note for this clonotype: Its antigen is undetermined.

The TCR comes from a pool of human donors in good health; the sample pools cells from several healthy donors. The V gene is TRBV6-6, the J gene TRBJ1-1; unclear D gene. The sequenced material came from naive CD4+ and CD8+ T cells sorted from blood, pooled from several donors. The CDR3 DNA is TGTGCCAGCAGCCCTCGCGCGGACACTGAAGCTTTCTTT. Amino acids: CASSPRADTEAFF.